These T cell receptor beta chains were read from a single sample in a study of blood T cell repertoires in COVID-19. Here immunoSEQ multiplex PCR was the method, and the copy in TCRdb shows in-frame clones only, minus some. The repertoire holds under 450,000 clones, with around 91% as singletons. What was sequenced was peripheral blood. The receptor source for this set is a woman in her forties with COVID-19, enrolled during active disease. The CDR3 runs from the conserved cysteine through the conserved F or W. The D gene is left open where the match is weak. Size is stated for part of the rows, as once, few or many counts, or as a class when the clone is expanded.

CDR3: CAISESGSYEQYF
DNA: TGTGCCATCAGTGAATCCGGCTCCTACGAGCAGTACTTC
D: NA
size: once
V: TRBV10-3
J: TRBJ2-7

CDR3: CASSPQTGGGEQYF
DNA: TGTGCCAGCTCACCACAGACAGGGGGCGGCGAGCAGTACTTC
D: TRBD1
size: NA
V: TRBV18
J: TRBJ2-7

CDR3: CASSLQQGLLFYEQYF
DNA: TGCGCCAGCAGCTTACAACAGGGTTTACTTTTCTACGAGCAGTACTTC
D: NA
size: NA
V: TRBV5-1
J: TRBJ2-7

CDR3: CASRDITRAGYTF
DNA: TGTGCCAGCCGGGACATTACACGAGCTGGCTACACCTTC
D: NA
size: NA
V: TRBV18
J: TRBJ1-2

CDR3: CASSYSTGNTYEQYF
DNA: TGTGCCAGCAGTTACTCGACAGGCAACACCTACGAGCAGTACTTC
D: NA
size: NA
V: TRBV6-2/TRBV6-3
J: TRBJ2-7

CDR3: CASRTPSTGDSNYGYTF
DNA: TGTGCCAGCCGTACACCCTCAACAGGGGACTCAAACTATGGCTACACCTTC
D: TRBD1
size: NA
V: TRBV27
J: TRBJ1-2

CDR3: CASSTGDHEQYF
DNA: TGTGCCAGCAGTACAGGGGACCACGAGCAGTACTTC
D: TRBD1
size: NA
V: TRBV6-2/TRBV6-3
J: TRBJ2-7

CDR3: CASSLWRLAEYNEQFF
DNA: TGTGCCAGCAGTTTGTGGCGACTAGCGGAGTACAATGAGCAGTTCTTC
D: TRBD2
size: NA
V: TRBV27
J: TRBJ2-1

CDR3: CASSNDGYTGELFF
DNA: TGTGCCAGCAGCAATGACGGGTACACCGGGGAGCTGTTTTTT
D: NA
size: few
V: TRBV27
J: TRBJ2-2

CDR3: CASSLALGRQGGITEAFF
DNA: TGTGCCAGCAGCTTGGCCTTGGGTAGACAGGGGGGAATCACTGAAGCTTTCTTT
D: TRBD1
size: NA
V: TRBV5-6
J: TRBJ1-1

CDR3: CASGLPRQGRTEAFF
DNA: TGTGCTAGTGGTTTGCCCCGACAGGGGCGCACTGAAGCTTTCTTT
D: TRBD1
size: NA
V: TRBV12-5
J: TRBJ1-1

CDR3: CASSPRTGGVNEQFF
DNA: TGTGCCAGCAGCCCAAGGACAGGGGGGGTGAATGAGCAGTTCTTC
D: TRBD1
size: NA
V: TRBV7-2
J: TRBJ2-1

CDR3: CASQISNTEAFF
DNA: TGTGCCAGCCAGATTTCGAACACTGAAGCTTTCTTT
D: NA
size: NA
V: TRBV7-9
J: TRBJ1-1

CDR3: CASSGTGFAGELFF
DNA: TGCGCCAGCAGCGGTACAGGGTTCGCCGGGGAGCTGTTTTTT
D: NA
size: NA
V: TRBV5-1
J: TRBJ2-2

CDR3: CASSPRGLRYGYTF
DNA: TGTGCCAGCAGCCCTCGGGGACTCCGCTATGGCTACACCTTC
D: NA
size: NA
V: TRBV7-2
J: TRBJ1-2

CDR3: CASSSPGDGYTF
DNA: TGTGCCAGCAGTTCTCCAGGGGACGGCTACACCTTC
D: NA
size: NA
V: TRBV27
J: TRBJ1-2

CDR3: CASRVTGDSYGYTF
DNA: TGTGCCAGCAGGGTTACAGGGGACAGCTATGGCTACACCTTC
D: TRBD1
size: once
V: TRBV9
J: TRBJ1-2

CDR3: CASSLAGVGGYTF
DNA: TGTGCCAGCAGCTTAGCGGGAGTAGGTGGCTACACCTTC
D: NA
size: once
V: TRBV7-2
J: TRBJ1-2

CDR3: CASSGQGGGLYEQYF
DNA: TGTGCCAGCAGCGGGCAGGGCGGGGGCCTCTACGAGCAGTACTTC
D: NA
size: NA
V: TRBV7-2
J: TRBJ2-7

CDR3: CASSEAGGEAQETQYF
DNA: TGTGCCAGCAGTGAAGCGGGTGGGGAGGCACAAGAGACCCAGTACTTC
D: NA
size: NA
V: TRBV2
J: TRBJ2-5